This T cell receptor (beta chain) was identified during a study of blood T cell repertoires in COVID-19. Turning to the study itself: The study drew acute and convalescent COVID-19 samples from the United States, Italy and Spain.

Method: immunoSEQ multiplex PCR; TCRdb's copy keeps in-frame clones and lacks some. The sample yields 150,000 or so clones, about nine tenths seen once. This study enrolled people aged roughly 18 to 89 from about two dozen US geographic areas. Cohort 3 donors counted as recovered after two negative PCRs, clearance, or resolved symptoms. Trimming shortened V by 6 bases and J by 2 bases, and 19 bases separated the two germline ends. CDR3 length: 16 amino acids. Germline V gives CDR1 SGHVS, CDR2 FQNEAQ. The chain has TRBV7-8 and TRBJ1-2, with D perhaps matching TRBD1 (6 bases). Sample: PBMCs or T cells enriched from blood (not recorded which). This TCR was sampled from a man in his fifties or sixties who had recovered from COVID-19. The CDR3 is CASSTQGSGKNYGYTF. The CDR3 DNA follows: TGTGCCAGCAGTACACAGGGATCCGGGAAAAACTATGGCTACACCTTC. Looking up the rest from reference TRBV7-8 and TRBJ1-2 gives the full variable domain: GAGVSQSPRYKVAKRGQDVALRCDPISGHVSLFWYQQALGQGPEFLTYFQNEAQLDKSGLPSDRFFAERPEGSVSTLKIQRTQQEDSAVYLCASSTQGSGKNYGYTFGSGTRLTVV.